Each of the 18 T cell receptor beta chains below was sequenced from the same sample in a study of blood T cell repertoires in COVID-19. Repertoires were generated with immunoSEQ multiplex PCR, while TCRdb's copy carries only in-frame clones and drops some. The sample consists of 150,000 to 200,000 clones, roughly 83% of them appearing once. The sample consisted of peripheral blood. The receptors here all came from a man younger than 30 with active or convalescent COVID-19.

In its sample, this clone was seen once. The genes are TRBV29-1 and TRBJ2-3; 7 nucleotides match TRBD2. The CDR3 runs 13 residues. The germline gives CDR1 SQVTM, CDR2 ANQGSEA. V shed 4 bases and J 3 bases; nucleotides not matched to a gene: 4. The CDR3 reads CSVAGGRTDTQYF. CDR3 DNA sequence: TGCAGCGTTGCGGGCGGGAGAACAGATACGCAGTATTTT.

The J gene is TRBJ1-2, the V gene TRBV19, with D tentatively TRBD1 (5 bases). The CDR3 length is 13 residues. V was clipped by 4 bases and J by 6 bases, with 12 bases between them. Germline V CDR1 and CDR2: LNHDA, SQIVND (reference sequence). The CDR3 loop reads CASSTGWTNGYTF. The DNA for the CDR3 is TGTGCCAGTAGTACTGGATGGACAAATGGCTACACCTTC.

The chain is built from TRBV5-1 and TRBJ2-7, with TRBD1 matching 10 bases. Germline trimming cut 1 base from V and 5 bases from J; bases unmatched to any gene: 3. The CDR3 extends over 14 amino acids. CDR1 is SGHRS, CDR2 YFSETQ, per germline. DNA for the CDR3: TGCGCCAGCAGCTTGACGACAGGGGGCAACGAGCAGTACTTC. Its translation is CASSLTTGGNEQYF.

The rearrangement links TRBV5-4 to TRBJ2-1, with 9 bases identical to TRBD1. The germline CDR1 and CDR2 sequences are SGHNT and YYREEE (reference sequence). This CDR3 is 18 amino acids long. Losses at the gene ends were 4 bases for V and 6 bases for J; bases not matched to a gene: 17. CDR3: CASSLSPGSWGQGNEQFF. In nucleotides, the CDR3 is TGTGCCAGCAGCCTCTCCCCGGGCAGTTGGGGACAGGGCAATGAGCAGTTCTTC.

V is TRBV14 and J is TRBJ1-1; D is ambiguous. Germline V gene data show CDR1 as SGHDN and CDR2 as FVKESK. The CDR3 consists of 14 residues. V lost 6 bases and J lost 3, with 14 bases in between. The CDR3 here is CASSSTGSHTEAFF. DNA for the CDR3: TGTGCCAGCAGTTCTACCGGGTCCCACACTGAAGCTTTCTTT. Complete variable domain (other parts from reference TRBV14 and TRBJ1-1): EAGVTQFPSHSVIEKGQTVTLRCDPISGHDNLYWYRRVMGKEIKFLLHFVKESKQDESGMPNNRFLAERTGGTYSTLKVQPAELEDSGVYFCASSSTGSHTEAFFGQGTRLTVV.

The chain has TRBV18 and TRBJ2-1, with 15 bases aligning to TRBD2. There are 19 residues in the CDR3. The ends lost 4 bases at V and 7 bases at J; junction bases unmatched: 14. CDR1 and CDR2 from the germline V gene are KGHSH and LQKENI. CDR3 DNA: TGTGCCAGCTCACTATACCGTCCCGGACTAGCGGGAGGGGGAAATGAGCAGTTCTTC. Its translation is CASSLYRPGLAGGGNEQFF.

The CDR3 region has the DNA TGTGCCAGCAGCTTAGGTCTCGGGGTAAACAATGAGCAGTTCTTC. Its protein is CASSLGLGVNNEQFF. The J gene is TRBJ2-1, the V gene TRBV7-9; D perhaps matches TRBD2 (5 bases). Looked up from germline, CDR1 is SEHNR and CDR2 is FQNEAQ (reference sequence). V lost 1 base to trimming and J lost 5 bases, with 12 bases between them. This CDR3 contains 15 residues. The variable domain in full, with the rest retrieved from reference TRBV7-9 and TRBJ2-1, is DTGVSQNPRHKITKRGQNVTFRCDPISEHNRLYWYRQTLGQGPEFLTYFQNEAQLEKSRLLSDRFSAERPKGSFSTLEIQRTEQGDSAMYLCASSLGLGVNNEQFFGPGTRLTVL.

Here the CDR3 DNA reads TGTGCCAGCAGTGAATATTACAATGAGCAGTTCTTC. Its translation is CASSEYYNEQFF. V usage is TRBV6-1 and J usage is TRBJ2-1; D remains unclear. Looked up from germline, CDR1 is MNHNS and CDR2 is SASEGT. The CDR3 consists of 12 residues. The V end was cut by 2 bases, the J end by 4 bases, with 3 bases between.

This clone was seen more than once but under ten times. The gene calls are TRBV11-2 and TRBJ2-2, with TRBD2 as a possible D gene (5 bases). Germline V gene lookup returns CDR1 SGHAT and CDR2 FQNNGV. The V end lost 1 base, the J end lost 3 bases, and 9 bases lay between the germline ends. This CDR3 comprises 15 residues. CDR3 sequence: CASSLGWTHTGELFF. CDR3 DNA: TGTGCCAGCAGCTTAGGGTGGACTCACACCGGGGAGCTGTTTTTT. Looking up the rest from reference TRBV11-2 and TRBJ2-2 gives the full variable domain: EAGVAQSPRYKIIEKRQSVAFWCNPISGHATLYWYQQILGQGPKLLIQFQNNGVVDDSQLPKDRFSAERLKGVDSTLKIQPAKLEDSAVYLCASSLGWTHTGELFFGEGSRLTVL.

The V and J genes are TRBV30 and TRBJ1-1, with 8 bases identical to TRBD1. CDR3 size: 15 residues. Germline CDR1 is GTSNPN and CDR2 is SVGIG (reference sequence). The V gene end was trimmed by 4 bases and the J gene end by 0 bases; junction bases not matched to a gene: 7. CDR3 sequence reads: CAWTWTGRMNTEAFF. CDR3 DNA: TGTGCCTGGACCTGGACAGGGAGGATGAACACTGAAGCTTTCTTT.

The chain couples TRBV2 to TRBJ2-5, with TRBD1 matching 7 bases. CDR1 is SNHLY and CDR2 is FYNNEI in the germline V gene. The CDR3 spans 15 residues. The J segment lost 5 bases and the V segment lost 10 bases, leaving 16 bases of the junction unmatched. The CDR3 region is CATVGGQVLRETQYF. The CDR3 nucleotides are TGTGCCACCGTCGGAGGACAGGTCCTCAGGGAGACCCAGTACTTC.

V usage is TRBV5-1 and J usage is TRBJ2-1; the D is unclear. Trimming took 0 bases from V and 0 from J, leaving 7 bases between them. This CDR3 is built from 15 residues. CDR1 is SGHRS, CDR2 YFSETQ, per germline. The CDR3 nucleotides are TGCGCCAGCAGCTTGGGACACAGCTCCTACAATGAGCAGTTCTTC. It encodes CASSLGHSSYNEQFF.

V usage is TRBV28 and J usage is TRBJ2-1; 10 bases are a match to TRBD1. With 6 bases clipped from V and 4 bases from J, the junction kept 12 bases outside the gene matches. Germline lookup yields CDR1 MDHEN and CDR2 SYDVKM. The CDR3 consists of 17 residues. The CDR3 loop is CASSSSGTGERYNEQFF. In DNA form, the CDR3 reads TGTGCCAGCAGCTCTTCCGGGACAGGGGAACGTTACAATGAGCAGTTCTTC.

This clone appeared a single time. The genes are TRBV30 and TRBJ1-4; TRBD1 is a possible D gene (5 bases). Between the trimmed V and J ends, which lost 1 base and 13 bases, there was a span of 22 bases. Germline CDR1 reads GTSNPN; CDR2 reads SVGIG (reference sequence). The CDR3 is made up of 15 amino acids. The CDR3 protein is CAWSAGVRVAGGLFF. The CDR3 DNA follows: TGTGCCTGGAGTGCCGGGGTTAGGGTTGCGGGGGGACTGTTTTTT.

The gene calls are TRBV7-2 and TRBJ2-6; TRBD1 matches 8 bases. CDR1 and CDR2 from the germline V gene are SGHTA and FQGNSA. The CDR3 is made up of 19 amino acids. V lost 5 bases to trimming and J lost 0 bases; unmatched junction nucleotides: 12. In nucleotides, the CDR3 is TGTGCCAGCAGCAAAAGGACAGGGACTTTCGACTCTGGGGCCAACGTCCTGACTTTC. Translating gives CASSKRTGTFDSGANVLTF. Drawing the rest from reference TRBV7-2 and TRBJ2-6, the complete variable domain is GAGVSQSPSNKVTEKGKDVELRCDPISGHTALYWYRQSLGQGLEFLIYFQGNSAPDKSGLPSDRFSAERTGGSVSTLTIQRTQQEDSAVYLCASSKRTGTFDSGANVLTFGAGSRLTVL.

This CDR3 is CASSLVVAGTDTQYF. DNA for the CDR3: TGTGCCAGCAGTTTGGTAGTAGCGGGGACAGATACGCAGTATTTT. The chain recombines TRBV27 with TRBJ2-3; 8 positions match TRBD2. V shed 3 bases and J 3 bases; nucleotides not matched to a gene: 5. Germline V gene sequence: CDR1 MNHEY, CDR2 SMNVEV (reference sequence). The CDR3 totals 15 residues.

This clone appeared once. The chain links TRBV2 to TRBJ2-5; 7 bases line up with TRBD2. Unmatched junction bases numbered 8, after V lost 6 bases and J lost 1 base. The CDR3 is 15 residues long. Germline CDR1 is SNHLY and CDR2 is FYNNEI. CDR3 coding DNA: TGTGCCAGCAGACCACTAGCGAATCCCCAAGAGACCCAGTACTTC. This encodes CASRPLANPQETQYF.

The chain couples TRBV25-1 to TRBJ2-7; 9 bases are shared with TRBD1. From germline, CDR1 is MGHDK and CDR2 SYGVNS. This CDR3 is 16 amino acids long. With V trimmed by 3 bases and J by 1 base, 7 bases remained unmatched. CDR3 nucleotides: TGTGCCAGCAGTGAGAGACCGGGACAGGGATCCTACGAGCAGTACTTC. Encoded protein: CASSERPGQGSYEQYF.